Presented here are 32 T cell receptor beta chains from one specimen sequenced in a study of T cells in tuberculosis (dated by TCRdb to 2016 to 2018). Libraries were constructed by the immunoSEQ multiplex PCR assay. TCRdb mirrors the immuneACCESS table, restricted to in-frame sequences. Some clones are absent from its copies; in checked studies, under half trace to an unresolved V gene, and the reason for the others is unknown. In all, the sample holds some 90,000 clones, and approximately 90% of those were seen once. Around 1.8% of the sample belongs to the ten largest clones. PBMC were thawed, rested overnight, stained with GMM-loaded CD1B tetramer, a Live/Dead dye and anti-CD3, and then sorted on a FACS Aria II. C32 glucose monomycolate purified from Rhodococcus equi was loaded onto CD1B tetramers. The sample taken for sequencing was CD1b-GMM tetramer-negative cells sorted from PBMCs. This specimen's cell subset or site label, interpreted: T cells not binding CD1B-GMM tetramer, sorted from same donor. These receptors came from an adult woman with latent tuberculosis.

On this clone: Germline and junction disagree at one end, which may indicate a read error. This sequence joins TRBV11-2 and TRBJ1-2; 12 bases align to TRBD1. The germline CDR1 and CDR2 sequences are SGHAT and FQNNGV. The CDR3 extends over 15 amino acids. CDR3 nucleotide sequence: TGCGCCAGCAGCCAAACGACCGGGACAGGGGGCGGCTACACCTTC. Translation: CASSQTTGTGGGYTF.

V and J are TRBV7-2 and TRBJ2-2, with D perhaps TRBD2 (5 bases). CDR1 and CDR2 from the germline V gene are SGHTA and FQGNSA. V was trimmed by 5 bases and J by 7 bases, leaving 17 bases between them. This CDR3 comprises 15 residues. In DNA, the CDR3 is TGTGCCAGCAGCCCCTGGGTCCGGGCGGGCGGGGAGCTGTTTTTT. It yields the protein CASSPWVRAGGELFF.

This clone has only one observation. The CDR3 region is CASRPQQVFQPQHF. The DNA of the CDR3 is TGTGCCAGCAGACCTCAACAGGTTTTCCAGCCCCAGCATTTT. The chain uses TRBV2 and TRBJ1-5; TRBD1 is a possible D gene (5 bases). V shed 6 bases and J shed 7 bases, with 16 bases lying between them. This CDR3 is built from 14 residues. CDR1 is SNHLY, CDR2 FYNNEI, per germline.

The J gene is TRBJ2-1, the V gene TRBV30, with 10 positions matching TRBD1. V lost 4 bases, J lost 3 bases, and 6 bases stayed unmatched. Germline CDR1 reads GTSNPN; CDR2 reads SVGIG (reference sequence). The CDR3 has 15 residues. CDR3 amino acids: CAWIDGTGVYNEQFF. The CDR3 DNA is TGTGCCTGGATTGACGGGACAGGGGTCTACAATGAGCAGTTCTTC.

The chain joins TRBV2 to TRBJ2-1; D is perhaps TRBD2 (5 bases). Deletions cut 7 bases from V and 7 bases from J, with 17 bases between. From germline, CDR1 is SNHLY and CDR2 FYNNEI. The CDR3 spans 14 residues. Here the CDR3 DNA reads TGTGCCAGCACCCTGAGGGCCGCCGGAAATGAGCAGTTCTTC. It yields the protein CASTLRAAGNEQFF.

The chain combines TRBV27 with TRBJ2-2; a possible D gene is TRBD2 (6 bases). The CDR3 covers 15 residues. Per germline, CDR1 MNHEY and CDR2 SMNVEV (reference sequence). V lost 3 bases and J 0 bases, leaving 8 bases between the germline ends. The CDR3 nucleotides are TGTGCCAGCAGTTTTGGGGGGACGAACACCGGGGAGCTGTTTTTT. Its protein product is CASSFGGTNTGELFF.

V is TRBV11-2 and J is TRBJ1-1; D perhaps matches TRBD1 (6 bases). The germline CDR1 and CDR2 sequences are SGHAT and FQNNGV. Trimming removed 6 bases from V and 4 bases from J, with 12 bases in between. The CDR3 is 13 amino acids. The CDR3 protein is CASRFDRPTEAFF. CDR3 DNA sequence: TGTGCCAGCAGATTTGACAGGCCCACTGAAGCTTTCTTT.

This clone appeared a single time. The chain joins TRBV4-1 to TRBJ1-5; possibly TRBD1 for D (6 bases). Looked up from germline, CDR1 is MGHRA and CDR2 is YSYEKL. V gave up 4 bases and J gave up 2 bases, with 9 bases separating them. This CDR3 has 14 amino acids. This CDR3 is CASSPDSGNQPQHF. The CDR3 DNA reads TGCGCCAGCAGCCCGGACAGTGGCAATCAGCCCCAGCATTTT.

The chain employs TRBV19 and TRBJ1-3; no clear D gene. Trimming cost V 6 bases and J 0 bases, with 9 bases left between them. The CDR3 is 14 residues long. Germline CDR1 and CDR2: LNHDA and SQIVND (reference sequence). The chain's CDR3 is CASRIHNSGNTIYF. CDR3 DNA: TGTGCCAGTAGGATACACAACTCTGGAAACACCATATATTTT.

This clone appeared a single time. DNA of the CDR3: TGTGCCATCAGCGGTGACAGGACGAACACCGGGGAGCTGTTTTTT. It yields the protein CAISGDRTNTGELFF. The rearrangement links TRBV10-3 to TRBJ2-2, with a tentative D call TRBD1 (6 bases). The CDR3 is made up of 15 amino acids. CDR1 and CDR2 from the germline V gene are ENHRY and SYGVKD. V lost 6 bases and J 0 bases, leaving 11 bases between the germline ends.

The chain employs TRBV7-3 and TRBJ1-2; D is undetermined. Germline values: CDR1 SGHTA, CDR2 FQGTGA. Trimming took off 1 base at V and 0 bases at J, with 9 bases between the two ends. CDR3 size: 15 residues. The CDR3 sequence is CASSLIRGSNYGYTF. The CDR3 coding sequence is TGTGCCAGCAGCTTAATCAGAGGGTCTAACTATGGCTACACCTTC.

This chain uses TRBV6-1 with TRBJ2-3; the match to TRBD1 covers 9 bases. With 7 bases clipped from V and 10 bases from J, the junction kept 9 bases outside the gene matches. Germline-derived CDR1 and CDR2 are MNHNS and SASEGT. This CDR3 comprises 13 residues. CDR3 nucleotide sequence: TGTGCCAGCACCATGGGACAGGGAGGGCCGCAGTATTTT. It yields the protein CASTMGQGGPQYF.

The CDR3 coding sequence is TGTGCCAGCAGCAATTACCTGGGACAGCTACATATGAACACTGAAGCTTTCTTT. Translation gives CASSNYLGQLHMNTEAFF. V is TRBV11-2 and J is TRBJ1-1, with 7 bases fitting TRBD1. Germline V gene sequence: CDR1 SGHAT, CDR2 FQNNGV. Trimming removed 5 bases from V and 0 bases from J; junction bases left unmatched: 15. The CDR3 loop spans 18 amino acids.

This sequence joins TRBV28 and TRBJ1-1, with 7 bases matching TRBD1. From germline, CDR1 is MDHEN and CDR2 SYDVKM. After removal of 4 bases from V and 6 bases from J, the junction contained 8 bases not matched to a gene. The CDR3 has 14 residues. CDR3 protein: CASSSGGRGSEAFF. The CDR3 bases are TGTGCCAGCAGTTCTGGGGGCAGGGGGTCTGAAGCTTTCTTT. The full variable domain, in which reference TRBV28 and TRBJ1-1 provide the parts outside the CDR3, is DVKVTQSSRYLVKRTGEKVFLECVQDMDHENMFWYRQDPGLGLRLIYFSYDVKMKEKGDIPEGYSVSREKKERFSLILESASTNQTSMYLCASSSGGRGSEAFFGQGTRLTVV.

In its sample, this clone was seen once. CDR3 loop: CASSKGGTVPGYTF. DNA for the CDR3: TGTGCCAGCAGCAAAGGGGGGACAGTCCCTGGCTACACCTTC. The V and J genes are TRBV21-1 and TRBJ1-2; the table's D call of TRBD1 was not tested on the DNA. TRBV21-1 is a pseudogene segment. This CDR3 is 14 amino acids long.

J is TRBJ2-3 and V is TRBV19, with 12 positions matching TRBD2. Germline V gene data show CDR1 as LNHDA and CDR2 as SQIVND (reference sequence). The V and J ends lost 3 bases and 2 bases, in that order; junction bases with no gene match: 6. The CDR3 has 17 residues. DNA of the CDR3: TGTGCCAGTAGTATCTGGCTAGCGGGGGGGCCCACAGATACGCAGTATTTT. Translated: CASSIWLAGGPTDTQYF.

The rearrangement links TRBV7-2 to TRBJ1-1; D is unclear. V lost 5 bases, J lost 1 base, and 11 bases lay in between. The germline V gene encodes CDR1 SGHTA and CDR2 FQGNSA. There are 14 residues in the CDR3. The CDR3 nucleotides read TGTGCCAGCAGCCTTAGCGGGTGGAACACTGAAGCTTTCTTT. It codes for CASSLSGWNTEAFF.

The sample holds one count of this clone. The CDR3 bases are TGCGCCAGCAGCCAACTACAGGGGCGAGCTTTCTTT. Protein product: CASSQLQGRAFF. The chain couples TRBV4-3 to TRBJ1-1; 7 positions match TRBD1. V shed 2 bases and J 10 bases; nucleotides not matched to a gene: 4. The CDR3 extends over 12 amino acids. Germline-derived CDR1 and CDR2 are LGHNA and YSLEER.

In DNA form, the CDR3 reads TGCGCCAGCAGCTTATTGACAGGGCCCTTAATCTCCTACGAGCAGTACTTC. Protein sequence: CASSLLTGPLISYEQYF. The chain is built from TRBV5-1 and TRBJ2-7; 7 bases fit TRBD1. The CDR3 loop spans 17 amino acids. The ends lost 2 bases at V and 0 bases at J; junction bases unmatched: 11. Germline values: CDR1 SGHRS, CDR2 YFSETQ.

The chain links TRBV12-2 to TRBJ1-2; TRBD1 reflects the table's D call only, with no check against the DNA. TRBV12-2 is a pseudogene segment. This CDR3 comprises 15 residues. CDR3 residues: CASRHPREGDYGYTF. Here the CDR3 DNA reads TGTGCAAGTCGCCACCCGAGAGAGGGGGACTATGGCTACACCTTC.

This chain uses TRBV13 with TRBJ2-1; TRBD2 agrees at 11 bases. Germline V gene lookup returns CDR1 PRHDT and CDR2 FYEKMQ (reference sequence). The CDR3 has 16 amino acids. After removal of 4 bases from V and 8 bases from J, the junction contained 10 bases not matched to a gene. DNA of the CDR3: TGTGCCAGCAGCTCGAGGGTACTAGCGGGGGACGATGAGCAGTTCTTC. Residues: CASSSRVLAGDDEQFF.

This chain uses TRBV18 with TRBJ1-1; the D is unclear. Trimming removed 1 base from V and 0 bases from J, with 12 bases in between. This CDR3 has 16 amino acids. Per germline, CDR1 KGHSH and CDR2 LQKENI. The CDR3 region is CASSPLRDDMNTEAFF. CDR3 DNA: TGTGCCAGCTCACCACTTAGAGATGACATGAACACTGAAGCTTTCTTT.

This clone was seen once. The chain combines TRBV19 with TRBJ1-5; tentatively, D is TRBD1 (6 bases). Germline V gives CDR1 LNHDA, CDR2 SQIVND (reference sequence). Deletions cut 3 bases from V and 4 bases from J, with 10 bases between. The CDR3 length is 14 residues. The CDR3 here is CASSILGANQPQHF. The CDR3 nucleotides are TGTGCCAGTAGTATTTTGGGGGCTAATCAGCCCCAGCATTTT.

This chain links TRBV9 with TRBJ2-2; 12 nucleotides match TRBD2. Germline trimming cut 4 bases from V and 2 bases from J; bases unmatched to any gene: 6. This CDR3 region has 17 residues. CDR1 SGDLS and CDR2 YYNGEE come from the germline V gene. The CDR3 coding sequence is TGTGCCAGCAGCCAAGGACTAGCGGGGATTAACACCGGGGAGCTGTTTTTT. Its protein product is CASSQGLAGINTGELFF.

The chain carries TRBV2 and TRBJ1-2; 8 bases are a match to TRBD1. With V trimmed by 10 bases and J by 2 bases, 9 bases remained unmatched. This CDR3 is built from 14 residues. Germline-derived CDR1 and CDR2 are SNHLY and FYNNEI. CDR3: CATRQGYGNYGYTF. In DNA, the CDR3 is TGTGCCACCCGACAGGGGTACGGCAACTATGGCTACACCTTC.

The chain recombines TRBV21-1 with TRBJ2-7; the table's TRBD2 call for D was not verified on the DNA. TRBV21-1 is deemed a pseudogene. The CDR3 extends over 19 amino acids. This CDR3 is CASSNSRGTSGRIIYEQYV. Here the CDR3 DNA reads TGTGCCAGCAGCAACTCGCGGGGGACTAGCGGTCGAATTATCTACGAGCAGTACGTC.

V and J are TRBV6-1 and TRBJ1-2; the D gene is possibly TRBD1 (6 bases). Trimming cost V 4 bases and J 4 bases, with 13 bases left between them. Per germline, CDR1 MNHNS and CDR2 SASEGT. The CDR3 has 14 residues. CDR3: CASSAGGAIYGYTF. The CDR3 DNA reads TGTGCCAGCAGTGCGGGGGGCGCAATCTATGGCTACACCTTC.

The chain joins TRBV7-9 to TRBJ2-1; 10 bases fit TRBD1. Germline V gene sequence: CDR1 SEHNR, CDR2 FQNEAQ (reference sequence). J lost 10 bases, V lost 8 bases, and 14 bases had no gene match. The CDR3 is 15 amino acids. The CDR3 nucleotides are TGTGCCAGCGGCGAGACGGGACAGGGGACTCGGGAGCAGTTCTTC. Translated: CASGETGQGTREQFF.

The chain joins TRBV6-1 to TRBJ1-6; D gene uncertain. The CDR3 spans 15 residues. V dropped 2 bases and J dropped 4 bases, with 9 bases sitting between them. The germline CDR1 and CDR2 sequences are MNHNS and SASEGT. This CDR3 is CASSESVRYNSPLHF. CDR3 DNA: TGTGCCAGCAGTGAAAGTGTCAGGTATAATTCACCCCTCCACTTT.

The J gene is TRBJ2-2, the V gene TRBV19; D perhaps matches TRBD1 (6 bases). The V gene lost 9 bases and the J gene lost 3 bases, with 17 bases spanning the gap. In germline, CDR1 is LNHDA, CDR2 SQIVND (reference sequence). The CDR3 sequence is 15 residues long. The CDR3 region is CASTLTGIHTGELFF. Here the CDR3 DNA reads TGTGCCAGCACCCTTACAGGGATTCACACCGGGGAGCTGTTTTTT.

The rearrangement uses TRBV5-1 and TRBJ2-7; 7 nucleotides agree with TRBD1. The length of the CDR3 is 15 residues. The J segment lost 0 bases and the V segment lost 0 bases, leaving 3 bases of the junction unmatched. Germline V gene lookup returns CDR1 SGHRS and CDR2 YFSETQ. CDR3 protein: CASSLAPGGSYEQYF. CDR3 DNA sequence: TGCGCCAGCAGCTTGGCCCCAGGGGGCTCCTACGAGCAGTACTTC. The variable domain in full, completed from reference TRBV5-1 and TRBJ2-7, reads KAGVTQTPRYLIKTRGQQVTLSCSPISGHRSVSWYQQTPGQGLQFLFEYFSETQRNKGNFPGRFSGRQFSNSRSEMNVSTLELGDSALYLCASSLAPGGSYEQYFGPGTRLTVT.

This clone was counted between two and nine times. The gene calls are TRBV7-2 and TRBJ2-5, with 11 positions matching TRBD1. The CDR3 spans 15 residues. Germline assignment: CDR1 SGHTA and CDR2 FQGNSA. Trimming removed 5 bases from V and 4 bases from J; junction bases left unmatched: 6. The CDR3 reads CASSLGQGAGETQYF. DNA of the CDR3: TGTGCCAGCAGCCTCGGACAGGGGGCGGGAGAGACCCAGTACTTC.